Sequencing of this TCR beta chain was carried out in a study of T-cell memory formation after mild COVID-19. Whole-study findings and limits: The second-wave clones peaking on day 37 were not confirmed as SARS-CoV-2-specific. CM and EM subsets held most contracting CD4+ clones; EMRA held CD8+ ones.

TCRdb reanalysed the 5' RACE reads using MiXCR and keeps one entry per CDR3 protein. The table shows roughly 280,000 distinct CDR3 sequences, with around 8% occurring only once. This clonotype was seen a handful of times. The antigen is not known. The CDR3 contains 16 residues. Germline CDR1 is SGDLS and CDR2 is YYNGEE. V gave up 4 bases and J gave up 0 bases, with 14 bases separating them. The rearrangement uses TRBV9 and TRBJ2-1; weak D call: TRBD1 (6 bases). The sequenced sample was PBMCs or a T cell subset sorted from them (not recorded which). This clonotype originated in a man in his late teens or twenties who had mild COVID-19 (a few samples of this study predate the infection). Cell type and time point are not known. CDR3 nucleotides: TGTGCCAGCAGCCCCATTACAGGGAGCTCCTACAATGAGCAGTTCTTC. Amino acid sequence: CASSPITGSSYNEQFF.